This T cell receptor beta chain was documented in a study of shared clonotypes between healthy human individuals. Looking at the study overall: CD4 naive and CD4 memory each took three plates per donor, while CD8 naive took two and CD8 memory one. General observations from the study: Represented genetic and exposure-history diversity was restricted by having few donors.

This clone has only one observation. Its antigen remains unknown. This CDR3 is also generated by other DNA sequences in the sample. All donors qualified as healthy HIV-negative adults and had experienced no recent acute infections or vaccinations. The authors' processing: There were no quality scores in the junction-only immunoSEQ sequences, so filtering differed. Clones were read by immunoSEQ multiplex PCR, and TCRdb kept only the in-frame ones, dropping some. V, J and clone size are taken as reported in that table, and D and trimming were inferred from the DNA itself. This repertoire shows 2.3 million or so clones, 90% to 95% found once; its top ten account for under 0.45%. Sequencing was performed on naive CD4+ T cells from PBMCs. Subset: CD45RA+ positively selected. The sequence came from a man in his late teens or twenties in good health. Some clones in this sample may be carry-over from other donors' samples.

The CDR3 loop is CASSLGGGQPQHF. The CDR3 nucleotides read TGCGCCAGCAGCTTGGGGGGTGGCCAGCCCCAGCATTTT. The J gene is TRBJ1-5, the V gene TRBV5-1; D ambiguous. The CDR3 is made up of 13 amino acids. The V gene's germline CDR1 is SGHRS and CDR2 YFSETQ. V was trimmed by 0 bases and J by 7 bases, leaving 8 bases between them.